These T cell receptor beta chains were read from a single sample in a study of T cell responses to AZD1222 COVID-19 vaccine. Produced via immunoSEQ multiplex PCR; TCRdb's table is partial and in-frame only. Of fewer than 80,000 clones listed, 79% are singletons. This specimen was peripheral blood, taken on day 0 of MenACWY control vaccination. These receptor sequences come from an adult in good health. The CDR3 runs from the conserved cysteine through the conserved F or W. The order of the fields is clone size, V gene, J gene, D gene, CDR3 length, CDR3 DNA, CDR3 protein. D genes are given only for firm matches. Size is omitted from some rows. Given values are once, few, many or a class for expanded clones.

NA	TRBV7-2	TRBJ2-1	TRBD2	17	TGTGCCAGCAGCCCTAGAAATAGCGGGAGCACGGGCAATGAGCAGTTCTTC	CASSPRNSGSTGNEQFF
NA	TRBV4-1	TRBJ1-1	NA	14	TGCGCCAGCAGAGCCCGGGACGTTGACACTGAAGCTTTCTTT	CASRARDVDTEAFF
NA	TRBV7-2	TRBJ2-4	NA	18	TGTGCCAGCAGCTTAGGACCCGGGGTAGCAGCCCCCTCAAACATTCAGTACTTC	CASSLGPGVAAPSNIQYF
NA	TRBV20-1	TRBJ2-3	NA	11	TGCAGTGCTAGGAGGACAAATACGCAGTATTTT	CSARRTNTQYF
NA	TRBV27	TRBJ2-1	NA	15	TGTGCCAGCAGTTTATCGCCCGGACAGACCGAACAGCAGTTCTTC	CASSLSPGQTEQQFF
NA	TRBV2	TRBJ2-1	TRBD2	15	TGTGCCAGCAGACCACCGGGACTAATTCTCAATGAGCAGTTCTTC	CASRPPGLILNEQFF
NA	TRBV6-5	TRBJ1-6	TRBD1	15	TGTGCCAGCAGTATCAGGGGGCTTGTGGATTCACCCCTCCACTTT	CASSIRGLVDSPLHF
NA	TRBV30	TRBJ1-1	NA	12	TGTGCCTGGAGTTCCATGGGGCTTGAAGCTTTCTTT	CAWSSMGLEAFF
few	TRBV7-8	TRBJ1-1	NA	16	TGTGCCAGCAGCTTAGTACGAGTACCGATGAACACTGAAGCTTTCTTT	CASSLVRVPMNTEAFF
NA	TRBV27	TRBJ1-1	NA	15	TGTGCCAGCAGTTTTTCCCCGACAGCGAACACTGAAGCTTTCTTT	CASSFSPTANTEAFF
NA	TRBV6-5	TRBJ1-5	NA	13	TGTGCCACTGCAGCAGGAGGAAATCAGCCCCAGCATTTT	CATAAGGNQPQHF
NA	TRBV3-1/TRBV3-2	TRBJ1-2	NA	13	TGTGCCAGCAGCCAACAGGAGGTCGGAGGCTACACCTTC	CASSQQEVGGYTF
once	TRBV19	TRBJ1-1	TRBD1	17	TGTGCCAGTAGTATAGATCGGACAGGGGGCATGAACACTGAAGCTTTCTTT	CASSIDRTGGMNTEAFF
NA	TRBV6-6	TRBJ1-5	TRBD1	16	TGTGCCAGCACTCGATCCGGGACAGTCAGCAATCAGCCCCAGCATTTT	CASTRSGTVSNQPQHF
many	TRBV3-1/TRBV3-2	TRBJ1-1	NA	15	TGTGCCAGCAGCCTCGGGCGGGGGAGGAACACTGAAGCTTTCTTT	CASSLGRGRNTEAFF
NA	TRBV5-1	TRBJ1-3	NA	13	TGCGCCAGCAGCTCCGGGACAGGAAACACCATATATTTT	CASSSGTGNTIYF
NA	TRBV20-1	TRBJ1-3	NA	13	TGCAGTGCTAGTTCGGAGGGGGGGAACACCATATATTTT	CSASSEGGNTIYF
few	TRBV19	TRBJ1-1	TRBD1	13	TGTGCCAGTAGTATCACAGGGGGCACTGAAGCTTTCTTT	CASSITGGTEAFF
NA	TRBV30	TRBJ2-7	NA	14	TGTGCCTGGAGTTCGGGGGTTTGGGAAGGCGAGCAGTACTTC	CAWSSGVWEGEQYF
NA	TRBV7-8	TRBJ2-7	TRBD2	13	TGTGCCAGCAGCCCTAACCTTAGCGGGTCCTCGTTCTTC	CASSPNLSGSSFF
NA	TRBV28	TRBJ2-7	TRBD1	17	TGTGCCAGCAGTTTAGGGGGGACAGGGGGAGGTTTATACGAGCAGTACTTC	CASSLGGTGGGLYEQYF
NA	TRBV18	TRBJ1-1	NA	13	TGTGCCAGCTCAGATACAGGGTACACTGAAGCTTTCTTT	CASSDTGYTEAFF
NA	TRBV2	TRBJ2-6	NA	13	TGTGCCAGCAGGGACAGCGGGGCCAACGTCCTGACTTTC	CASRDSGANVLTF